Below are 29 T cell receptor beta chains sequenced from a single sample in a study of T cell repertoires in cytomegalovirus infection. The antigens these receptors bind are not known. A single record per CDR3 protein comes from TCRdb applying MiXCR to the reads. This table has 27,000 or so distinct CDR3 sequences, around 19% appearing once. Sequencing was performed on CD8+ T cells from cultured PBMCs, taken from culture after CMV antigen stimulation. These receptors came from a human donor in good health (CMV status not recorded). Some clones in this sample may be carry-over from other donors' samples.

Only a few counts were recorded for this clonotype. This chain links TRBV7-2 with TRBJ1-2, with D possibly matching TRBD1 (5 bases). With 5 bases removed from V and 7 bases from J, the gap between germline ends came to 11 bases. The germline V gene encodes CDR1 SGHTA and CDR2 FQGNSA. The CDR3 totals 12 residues. This CDR3 reads CASSPRTTGYTF. The CDR3 nucleotides are TGTGCCAGCAGCCCGAGGACAACTGGCTACACCTTC.

This clonotype appeared many times. The genes are TRBV28 and TRBJ1-6; the D gene is possibly TRBD1 (5 bases). This CDR3 has 16 amino acids. The germline V and J ends were trimmed by 4 bases and 4 bases, with 14 bases remaining between them. CDR1 is MDHEN and CDR2 is SYDVKM in the germline V gene. The CDR3 nucleotides read TGTGCCAGCAGTTCCCGGGACCTCGGGTATAATTCACCCCTCCACTTT. Its translation is CASSSRDLGYNSPLHF.

This clonotype appeared a few times. The chain uses TRBV7-2 and TRBJ2-7, with TRBD2 matching over 8 bases. This CDR3 region has 16 residues. V trimming: 2 bases; J trimming: 5 bases; junction bases outside the gene matches: 11. CDR1 is SGHTA, CDR2 FQGNSA, per germline. For the CDR3, the DNA is TGTGCCAGCAGCTTAATTCCGGGAGGGGCCCCCGACGAGCAGTACTTC. Translating it yields CASSLIPGGAPDEQYF.

This clonotype appeared a few times. The gene calls are TRBV30 and TRBJ1-3; D uncertain. The CDR3 totals 13 residues. V was trimmed by 4 bases and J by 8 bases, leaving 15 bases between them. Germline assignment: CDR1 GTSNPN and CDR2 SVGIG (reference sequence). The CDR3 DNA follows: TGTGCCTGGAATCGAATGAGCGGATACACCATATATTTT. It codes for CAWNRMSGYTIYF.

This clonotype was detected only a few times. This chain links TRBV29-1 with TRBJ1-2; TRBD1 aligns across 10 bases. This CDR3 spans 20 amino acids. J gave up 1 base and V 0 bases, and 17 bases lay outside the gene matches. Germline CDR1 is SQVTM and CDR2 is ANQGSEA. The DNA for the CDR3 is TGCAGCGTTGAAGATGTAGGGACAGGGGCGGAGAGGGCAAATAACTATGGCTACACCTTC. It is translated as CSVEDVGTGAERANNYGYTF. Supplemented by reference TRBV29-1 and TRBJ1-2, the full variable domain reads SAVISQKPSRDICQRGTSLTIQCQVDSQVTMMFWYRQQPGQSLTLIATANQGSEATYESGFVIDKFPISRPNLTFSTLTVSNMSPEDSSIYLCSVEDVGTGAERANNYGYTFGSGTRLTVV.

The chain combines TRBV29-1 with TRBJ2-1; 13 bases line up with TRBD2. J was trimmed by 7 bases and V by 3 bases; bases with no gene match: 9. The CDR3 loop spans 16 amino acids. The germline V gene has CDR1 SQVTM and CDR2 ANQGSEA. In nucleotides, the CDR3 is TGCAGCGTTGACCAGGGGACTAGCGGGAATCGGAATGAGCAGTTCTTC. Its protein is CSVDQGTSGNRNEQFF.

At least ten counts were recorded for this clonotype. This chain uses TRBV7-9 with TRBJ2-1; D unclear. The CDR3 is 14 amino acids. The germline V gene has CDR1 SEHNR and CDR2 FQNEAQ (reference sequence). V lost 5 bases and J lost 6, with 14 bases in between. The CDR3 DNA is TGTGCCAGCAGCCCGAAAGGCCTTTTCAATGAGCAGTTCTTC. This encodes CASSPKGLFNEQFF.

The CDR3 DNA sequence: TGCAGTGCGGAAAGACAGGGGTGGGGGGAGCAGTTCTTC. It is translated as CSAERQGWGEQFF. V and J are TRBV20-1 and TRBJ2-1, with 8 bases lining up with TRBD1. The CDR3 is 13 amino acids. With V trimmed by 6 bases and J by 10 bases, 11 bases remained unmatched. Germline V lookup: CDR1 DFQATT, CDR2 SNEGSKA (reference sequence).

This clonotype appeared a few times. V and J are TRBV7-2 and TRBJ2-3; 10 positions agree with TRBD2. After removal of 1 base from V and 0 bases from J, the junction contained 4 bases not matched to a gene. There are 17 residues in the CDR3. Germline CDR1 and CDR2: SGHTA and FQGNSA. The CDR3 loop is CASSLGAGGSSTDTQYF. CDR3 bases: TGTGCCAGCAGCTTAGGAGCGGGGGGGTCTAGCACAGATACGCAGTATTTT.

Relative to its sample, this clonotype is medium-sized. The chain uses TRBV7-8 and TRBJ2-1; 14 nucleotides align to TRBD2. Trimming took 5 bases from V and 8 from J; bases not matched to a gene: 14. This CDR3 contains 18 residues. Germline values: CDR1 SGHVS, CDR2 FQNEAQ. In DNA, the CDR3 is TGTGCCAGCAGCGCGGGACTAGCGGGAGTCTCCGGAATGTATGAGCAGTTCTTC. Protein product: CASSAGLAGVSGMYEQFF.

In its sample, this clonotype was seen a few times. This chain uses TRBV6-2 or TRBV6-3 with TRBJ1-1, with 7 bases that match TRBD1. Germline V gene lookup returns CDR1 MNHEY and CDR2 SVGEGT. The V gene end was trimmed by 7 bases and the J gene end by 3 bases; junction bases not matched to a gene: 23. This CDR3 has 19 residues. Here the CDR3 reads CASMRGTGAVPRKYTEAFF. DNA for the CDR3: TGTGCCAGCATGCGGGGAACAGGGGCCGTACCCCGAAAGTACACTGAAGCTTTCTTT.

As to this clonotype: One end of the junction fails to match germline, which may point to a read error. This chain connects TRBV27 to TRBJ2-7, with 8 bases identical to TRBD2. The CDR3 is 15 residues long. Per the germline V gene, CDR1 is MNHEY and CDR2 is SMNVEV (reference sequence). The CDR3, as DNA: TGTGCCAGCAGTTTCGGTGCGGGAGGTTCCTCCGAGCAGTACTTC. Protein sequence: CASSFGAGGSSEQYF.

This clonotype was seen at least ten times. The gene calls are TRBV7-8 and TRBJ2-3; tentatively, D is TRBD2 (6 bases). The germline V and J ends were trimmed by 1 base and 2 bases, with 10 bases remaining between them. The CDR3 is made up of 15 amino acids. Germline V gives CDR1 SGHVS, CDR2 FQNEAQ. The chain's CDR3 is CASSLVREDTDTQYF. The CDR3 nucleotides read TGTGCCAGCAGCTTAGTTAGGGAGGACACAGATACGCAGTATTTT.

This clonotype was detected a few times. The rearrangement links TRBV7-2 to TRBJ2-7; possible D gene TRBD2, 6 bases. Looked up from germline, CDR1 is SGHTA and CDR2 is FQGNSA. The CDR3 covers 16 residues. Trimming stripped 1 base from V and 9 bases from J, with 22 bases between. The CDR3 reads CASSLDVLASGGWQYF. The CDR3 DNA reads as TGTGCCAGCAGCTTAGATGTACTAGCATCAGGAGGGTGGCAGTACTTC.

This chain uses TRBV10-3 with TRBJ2-5; 9 bases align to TRBD2. The germline CDR1 and CDR2 sequences are ENHRY and SYGVKD. The V segment lost 8 bases and the J segment 5 bases; nucleotides outside the gene matches: 6. The CDR3 has 13 residues. As DNA, the CDR3 is TGTGCCATCTCCTGGACTAGCGTCGAGACCCAGTACTTC. This encodes CAISWTSVETQYF.

This clonotype was detected only once. The chain is built from TRBV4-3 and TRBJ2-4; D possibly corresponds to TRBD2 (6 bases). Germline CDR1 and CDR2: LGHNA and YSLEER. Trimming shortened V by 1 base and J by 0 bases, and 7 bases separated the two germline ends. This CDR3 comprises 15 residues. CDR3 protein: CASSQGGLAKNIQYF. The CDR3 nucleotides are TGCGCCAGCAGCCAAGGGGGACTAGCCAAAAACATTCAGTACTTC.

On this clonotype itself: A read error may account for a junction end that differs from germline. CDR3 sequence: CASSSDFTTNEKLFF. The CDR3 DNA follows: TGTGCCAGTAGTTCAGATTTTACGACTAATGAAAAACTGTTTTTT. V is TRBV6-6 and J is TRBJ1-4; no clear D gene. Germline V gene sequence: CDR1 MNHNY, CDR2 SVGAGI (reference sequence). The CDR3 sequence is 15 residues long.

The rearrangement joins TRBV7-9 to TRBJ2-7, with a possible D match to TRBD2 (6 bases). V was pared by 3 bases and J by 2 bases, with 11 bases between. Germline loops: CDR1 SEHNR, CDR2 FQNEAQ (reference sequence). This CDR3 spans 14 amino acids. CDR3 protein: CASSLGGLPYEQYF. The CDR3 DNA reads TGTGCCAGCAGCTTGGGGGGTTTACCCTACGAGCAGTACTTC.

To note about this clonotype: A much larger clone lies one base from this, so it may be a read error. DNA for the CDR3: TGTGCCGGCAGCTTCCGGGACAGGGGGGATAATGAGCAGTTCTTC. Translation: CAGSFRDRGDNEQFF. The J gene is TRBJ2-1, the V gene TRBV7-2; 11 nucleotides align to TRBD1. The CDR3 covers 15 residues. Germline CDR1 reads SGHTA; CDR2 reads FQGNSA.

CDR3 nucleotide sequence: TGTGCCAGTAGTAAACTAGCGGGGGGGCGATATGAGCAGTTCTTC. This codes for CASSKLAGGRYEQFF. The genes are TRBV19 and TRBJ2-1, with TRBD2 identical over 13 bases. J was trimmed by 8 bases and V by 4 bases; bases with no gene match: 5. This CDR3 region has 15 residues. CDR1 is LNHDA, CDR2 SQIVND, per germline (reference sequence).

The table lists this clonotype with a few counts. The chain combines TRBV6-8 with TRBJ2-7; a possible D gene is TRBD2 (6 bases). Germline CDR1 and CDR2: MNHGY and SAAAGT. V was shortened by 5 bases and J by 1 base, with 12 bases between the two germline ends. This CDR3 has 14 amino acids. The CDR3 DNA reads TGTGCCAGCAGTCCCGGGACTGGGTCCTACGAGCAGTACTTC. Amino acid sequence: CASSPGTGSYEQYF.

The chain joins TRBV27 to TRBJ2-2, with D perhaps TRBD1 (5 bases). This CDR3 contains 17 residues. V was shortened by 0 bases and J by 1 base, with 12 bases between the two germline ends. Germline-derived CDR1 and CDR2 are MNHEY and SMNVEV (reference sequence). The DNA for the CDR3 is TGTGCCAGCAGTTTATCGATTGGAGACAGGAACACCGGGGAGCTGTTTTTT. It yields the protein CASSLSIGDRNTGELFF.

In this sample, this clonotype turned up a few times. This chain uses TRBV7-2 with TRBJ2-7; D call uncertain. V shed 5 bases and J shed 5 bases, with 13 bases lying between them. The CDR3 is made up of 13 amino acids. Germline values: CDR1 SGHTA, CDR2 FQGNSA. The CDR3 nucleotides read TGTGCCAGCAGCCTCCGCCTCGCCCACGAGCAGTACTTC. It specifies CASSLRLAHEQYF.

The rearrangement uses TRBV20-1 and TRBJ1-6; D perhaps matches TRBD1 (6 bases). The CDR3 sequence is 16 residues long. Trimming left V 3 bases short and J 4 bases short, with 16 bases between. The germline V gene has CDR1 DFQATT and CDR2 SNEGSKA (reference sequence). The CDR3 coding sequence is TGCAGTGCTAGGGCGACAGTAGGGGGTTATAATTCACCCCTCCACTTT. It is translated as CSARATVGGYNSPLHF.

This sequence joins TRBV11-2 and TRBJ2-2; 8 positions match TRBD2. The germline V gene has CDR1 SGHAT and CDR2 FQNNGV. V gave up 2 bases and J gave up 0 bases; unmatched junction bases: 5. The CDR3 covers 17 residues. CDR3 in amino acids: CASSLPIAGSNTGELFF. CDR3 DNA: TGTGCCAGCAGCTTACCCATAGCGGGGTCGAACACCGGGGAGCTGTTTTTT.

Only a few counts were recorded for this clonotype. This sequence joins TRBV7-6 and TRBJ2-6; D perhaps matches TRBD2 (6 bases). V lost 5 bases to trimming and J lost 0 bases, with 8 bases between them. The V gene's germline CDR1 is SGHVS and CDR2 FNYEAQ. This CDR3 is 15 amino acids long. The CDR3 DNA sequence: TGTGCCAGCAGCACGGGACTCTCTGGGGCCAACGTCCTGACTTTC. Its translation is CASSTGLSGANVLTF.

This clonotype has a handful of counts. This chain connects TRBV7-6 to TRBJ2-3, with D possibly being TRBD2 (6 bases). Germline assignment: CDR1 SGHVS and CDR2 FNYEAQ. The CDR3 covers 16 residues. The ends were cut back, 2 bases at V and 0 bases at J, with 12 bases in the middle. CDR3 in amino acids: CASSLPTGTSTDTQYF. CDR3 bases: TGTGCCAGCAGCTTACCGACGGGGACTAGCACAGATACGCAGTATTTT.

This clonotype showed up just once. The chain is built from TRBV6-1 and TRBJ1-3; D is undetermined. CDR1 MNHNS and CDR2 SASEGT come from the germline V gene. The length of the CDR3 is 17 residues. Trimming took off 5 bases at V and 4 bases at J, with 21 bases between the two ends. The CDR3 sequence is CASSKLWRTREGNTIYF. CDR3 DNA sequence: TGTGCCAGCAGTAAACTCTGGAGGACTAGGGAAGGAAACACCATATATTTT.

The rearrangement uses TRBV7-3 and TRBJ2-3; maybe TRBD1 (6 bases). This CDR3 is 16 amino acids long. CDR1 and CDR2 from the germline V gene are SGHTA and FQGTGA. Trimming removed 2 bases from V and 5 bases from J, with 17 bases in between. In nucleotides, the CDR3 is TGTGCCAGCAGCTTATCGGCGGGTCCGGGACAAGATACGCAGTATTTT. It codes for CASSLSAGPGQDTQYF.